Here is one T cell receptor (beta chain) with its context. The antigen remains unidentified. Trimming stripped 0 bases from V and 0 bases from J, with 4 bases between. This CDR3 is built from 14 residues. Germline CDR1 SGHRS, CDR2 YFSETQ. This record belongs to a study of regulatory dendritic cells for organ transplantation. Study-wide background: Monocytes received vitamin D3 on days 0 and 4, IL-10 on day 4.

Sorted T cells were CFSE-labeled and cultured 5 days with allogeneic regulatory or mature dendritic cells at 1:10. Sequencing was performed with immunoSEQ multiplex PCR; in TCRdb, only in-frame clones are kept and a portion is missing. The table has more than 20,000 clones, about 85% seen once. Sequencing was done on a sample of naive CD4+ T cells from blood cultured with dendritic cells. Subset given: CD45RA+ naive T cells. This sequence originates from a human donor in good health. The chain couples TRBV5-1 to TRBJ1-3; D uncertain. The CDR3 is CASSLEGSGNTIYF. CDR3 coding DNA: TGCGCCAGCAGCTTGGAGGGCTCTGGAAACACCATATATTTT.